The clone carrying this T cell receptor beta chain has a handful of counts. What it binds is unknown. TCRB transcripts that were expressed got sequenced, as all of the isolated RNA had been reverse transcribed. Libraries were prepared by immunoSEQ multiplex PCR; TCRdb keeps only in-frame clonotypes and omits some of them. Among 130,000 to 150,000 clones listed, about 10% were seen once. Between the trimmed V and J ends, which lost 4 bases and 7 bases, there was a span of 14 bases. The CDR3 totals 15 residues. Germline assignment: CDR1 MNHNY and CDR2 SVGAGI (reference sequence). The entry originates in a study of beta chain features in type 1 diabetes. A heparinised blood draw that averaged approximately 110 mL was obtained once from each donor. Whole-study results and caveats: Naive, central memory and regulatory TCRB repertoires appeared more similar among patients than healthy donors. Although PCR might favor shorter templates, it would do so equally in patients and controls. In every one of the four CD4+ subsets, TCRB CDR3s were moderately but significantly shorter in Type 1 diabetes patients.

The TCR originated in a young man in good health. Sequencing used naive CD4+ T cells from blood. V and J are TRBV6-6 and TRBJ1-6, with D perhaps TRBD1 (6 bases). The CDR3 is CASSSAQGSNSPLHF. The DNA of the CDR3 is TGTGCCAGCAGTTCCGCACAGGGTTCCAATTCACCCCTCCACTTT.